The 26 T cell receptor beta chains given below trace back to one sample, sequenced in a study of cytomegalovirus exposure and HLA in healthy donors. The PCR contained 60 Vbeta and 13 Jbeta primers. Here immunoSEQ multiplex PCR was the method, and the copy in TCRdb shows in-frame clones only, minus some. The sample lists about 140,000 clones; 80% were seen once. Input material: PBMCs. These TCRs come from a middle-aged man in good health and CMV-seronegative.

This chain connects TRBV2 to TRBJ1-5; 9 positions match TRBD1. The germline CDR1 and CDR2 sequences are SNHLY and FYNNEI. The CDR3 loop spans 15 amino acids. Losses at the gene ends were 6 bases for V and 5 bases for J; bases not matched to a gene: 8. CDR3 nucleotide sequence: TGTGCCAGCAGGACCTCGGACAGGGGTGATCAGCCCCAGCATTTT. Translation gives CASRTSDRGDQPQHF.

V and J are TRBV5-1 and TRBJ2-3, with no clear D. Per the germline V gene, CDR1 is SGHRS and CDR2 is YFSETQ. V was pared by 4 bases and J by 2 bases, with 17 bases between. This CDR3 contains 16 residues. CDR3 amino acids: CASSPMALSHTDTQYF. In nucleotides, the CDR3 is TGCGCCAGCAGCCCCATGGCCCTTTCCCACACAGATACGCAGTATTTT.

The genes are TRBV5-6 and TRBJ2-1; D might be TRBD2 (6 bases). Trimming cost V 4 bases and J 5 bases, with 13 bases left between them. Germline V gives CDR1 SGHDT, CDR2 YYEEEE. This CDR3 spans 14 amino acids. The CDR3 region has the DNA TGTGCCAGCAGCCTGGGGAGGCAGCACAATGAGCAGTTCTTC. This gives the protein CASSLGRQHNEQFF.

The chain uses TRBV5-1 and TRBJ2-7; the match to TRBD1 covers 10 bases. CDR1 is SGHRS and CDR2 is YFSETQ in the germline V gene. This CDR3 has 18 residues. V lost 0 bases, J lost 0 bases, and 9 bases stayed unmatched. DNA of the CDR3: TGCGCCAGCAGCTTGGGGGGGAGACAGGGGGCCGACTCCTACGAGCAGTACTTC. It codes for CASSLGGRQGADSYEQYF.

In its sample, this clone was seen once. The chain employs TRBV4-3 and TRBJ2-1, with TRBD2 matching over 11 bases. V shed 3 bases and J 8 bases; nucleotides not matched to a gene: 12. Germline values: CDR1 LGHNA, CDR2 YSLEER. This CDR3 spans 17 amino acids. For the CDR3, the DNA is TGCGCCAGCAGCCACGCTAGCGGGGGGTCCTTACGACATGAGCAGTTCTTC. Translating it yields CASSHASGGSLRHEQFF.

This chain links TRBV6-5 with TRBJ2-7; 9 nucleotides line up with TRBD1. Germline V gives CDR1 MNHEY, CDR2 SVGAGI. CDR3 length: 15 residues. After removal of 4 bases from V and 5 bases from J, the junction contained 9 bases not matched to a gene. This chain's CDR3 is CASSSTGTGSHEQYF. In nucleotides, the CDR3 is TGTGCCAGCAGTTCCACCGGGACAGGGAGCCACGAGCAGTACTTC.

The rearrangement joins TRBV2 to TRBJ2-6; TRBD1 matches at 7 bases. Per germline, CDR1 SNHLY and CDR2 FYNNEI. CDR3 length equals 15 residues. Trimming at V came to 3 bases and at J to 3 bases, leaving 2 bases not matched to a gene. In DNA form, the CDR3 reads TGTGCCAGCAGTGAGACAGGGATTGGGGCCAACGTCCTGACTTTC. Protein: CASSETGIGANVLTF.

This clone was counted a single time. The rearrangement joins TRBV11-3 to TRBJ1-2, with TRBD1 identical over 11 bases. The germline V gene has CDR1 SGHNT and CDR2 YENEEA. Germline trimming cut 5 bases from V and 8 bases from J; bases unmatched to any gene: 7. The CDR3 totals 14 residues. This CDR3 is CASSHGQGAAGYTF. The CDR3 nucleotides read TGTGCCAGCAGCCATGGACAGGGGGCGGCCGGCTACACCTTC. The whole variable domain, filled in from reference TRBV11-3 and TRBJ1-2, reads EAGVVQSPRYKIIEKKQPVAFWCNPISGHNTLYWYLQNLGQGPELLIRYENEEAVDDSQLPKDRFSAERLKGVDSTLKIQPAELGDSAVYLCASSHGQGAAGYTFGSGTRLTVV.

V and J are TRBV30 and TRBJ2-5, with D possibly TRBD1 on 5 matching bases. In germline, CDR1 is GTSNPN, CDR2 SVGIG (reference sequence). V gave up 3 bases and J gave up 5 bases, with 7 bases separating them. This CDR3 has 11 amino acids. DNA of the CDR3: TGTGCCTGGAGGACAGAGGAGACCCAGTACTTC. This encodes CAWRTEETQYF.

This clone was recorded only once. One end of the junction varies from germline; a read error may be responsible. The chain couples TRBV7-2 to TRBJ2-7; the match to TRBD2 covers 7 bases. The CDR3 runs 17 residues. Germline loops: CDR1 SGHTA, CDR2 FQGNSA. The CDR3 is CASSLGAMRGGLGEQYF. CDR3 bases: TGTGCCAGCAGTTTAGGTGCTATGCGCGGGGGTTTGGGGGAGCAGTACTTC.

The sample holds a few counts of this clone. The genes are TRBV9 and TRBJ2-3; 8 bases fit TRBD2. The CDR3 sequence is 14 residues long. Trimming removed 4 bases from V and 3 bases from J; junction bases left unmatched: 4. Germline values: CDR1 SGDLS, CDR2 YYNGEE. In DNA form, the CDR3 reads TGTGCCAGCAGCCTAGCGGGTTGGACAGATACGCAGTATTTT. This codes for CASSLAGWTDTQYF. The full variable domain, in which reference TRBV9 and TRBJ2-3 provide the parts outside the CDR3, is DSGVTQTPKHLITATGQRVTLRCSPRSGDLSVYWYQQSLDQGLQFLIQYYNGEERAKGNILERFSAQQFPDLHSELNLSSLELGDSALYFCASSLAGWTDTQYFGPGTRLTVL.

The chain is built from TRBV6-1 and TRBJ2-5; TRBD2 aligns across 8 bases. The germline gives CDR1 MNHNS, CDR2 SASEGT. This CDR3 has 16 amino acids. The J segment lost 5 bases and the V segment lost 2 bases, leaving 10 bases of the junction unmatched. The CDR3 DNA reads TGTGCCAGCAGTGAATGGAAACCGGGACTAGGGGAGACCCAGTACTTC. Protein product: CASSEWKPGLGETQYF.

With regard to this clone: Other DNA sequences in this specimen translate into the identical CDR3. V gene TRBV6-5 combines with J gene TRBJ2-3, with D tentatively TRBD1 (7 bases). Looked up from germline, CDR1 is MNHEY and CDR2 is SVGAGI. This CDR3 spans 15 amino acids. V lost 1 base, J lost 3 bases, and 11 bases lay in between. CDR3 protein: CASSYLAGGTDTQYF. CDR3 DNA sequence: TGTGCCAGCAGTTACTTGGCAGGGGGGACAGATACGCAGTATTTT.

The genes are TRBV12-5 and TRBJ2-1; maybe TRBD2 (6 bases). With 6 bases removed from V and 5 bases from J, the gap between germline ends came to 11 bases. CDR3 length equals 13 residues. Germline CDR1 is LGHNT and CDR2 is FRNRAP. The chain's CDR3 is CASGSGAHNEQFF. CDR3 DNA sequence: TGTGCTAGTGGATCGGGAGCTCACAATGAGCAGTTCTTC.

CDR3 sequence: CASSLVAGVETQYF. CDR3 nucleotides: TGTGCCAGCAGCTTAGTGGCAGGGGTCGAGACCCAGTACTTC. This chain joins TRBV7-9 and TRBJ2-5; TRBD1 is a possible D gene (6 bases). V lost 1 base and J 5 bases, leaving 11 bases between the germline ends. CDR1 SEHNR and CDR2 FQNEAQ come from the germline V gene (reference sequence). CDR3 length: 14 residues.

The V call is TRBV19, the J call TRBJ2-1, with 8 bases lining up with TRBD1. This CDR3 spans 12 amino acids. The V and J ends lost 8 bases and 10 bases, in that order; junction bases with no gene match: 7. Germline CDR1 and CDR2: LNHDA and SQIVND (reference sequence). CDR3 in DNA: TGTGCCAGTGGAAAGACAGGGGACGAGCAGTTCTTC. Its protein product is CASGKTGDEQFF.

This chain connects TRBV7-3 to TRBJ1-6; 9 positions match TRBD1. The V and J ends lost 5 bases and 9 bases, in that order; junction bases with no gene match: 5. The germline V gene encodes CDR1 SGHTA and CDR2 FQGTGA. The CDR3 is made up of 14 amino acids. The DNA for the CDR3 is TGTGCCAGCAGCCTGGACAGGGGAGGTTCACCCCTCCACTTT. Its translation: CASSLDRGGSPLHF.

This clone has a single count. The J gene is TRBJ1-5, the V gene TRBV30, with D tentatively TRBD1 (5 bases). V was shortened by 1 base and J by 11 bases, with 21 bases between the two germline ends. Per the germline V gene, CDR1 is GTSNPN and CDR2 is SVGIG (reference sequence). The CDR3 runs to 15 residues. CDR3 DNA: TGTGCCTGGAGTGGGGGAGTAAGCGGGAGAGGGGCCCAGCATTTT. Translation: CAWSGGVSGRGAQHF.

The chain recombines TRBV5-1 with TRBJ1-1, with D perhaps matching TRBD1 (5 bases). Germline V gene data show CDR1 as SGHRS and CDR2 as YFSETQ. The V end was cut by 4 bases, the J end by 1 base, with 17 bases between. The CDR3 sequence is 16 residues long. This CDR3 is CASSVQPGLQNTEAFF. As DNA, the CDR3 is TGCGCCAGCAGCGTCCAACCGGGACTGCAGAACACTGAAGCTTTCTTT.

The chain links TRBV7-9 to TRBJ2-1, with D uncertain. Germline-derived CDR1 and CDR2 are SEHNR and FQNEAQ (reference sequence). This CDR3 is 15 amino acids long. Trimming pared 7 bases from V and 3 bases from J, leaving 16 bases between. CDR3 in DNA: TGTGCCAGCACCCAAGGAAATAGACTCTACAATGAGCAGTTCTTC. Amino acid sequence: CASTQGNRLYNEQFF.

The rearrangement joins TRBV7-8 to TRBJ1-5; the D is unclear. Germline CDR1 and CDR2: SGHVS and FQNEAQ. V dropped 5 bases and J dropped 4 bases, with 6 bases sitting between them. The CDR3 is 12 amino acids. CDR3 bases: TGTGCCAGCAGCCTGCAGAATCAGCCCCAGCATTTT. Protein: CASSLQNQPQHF.

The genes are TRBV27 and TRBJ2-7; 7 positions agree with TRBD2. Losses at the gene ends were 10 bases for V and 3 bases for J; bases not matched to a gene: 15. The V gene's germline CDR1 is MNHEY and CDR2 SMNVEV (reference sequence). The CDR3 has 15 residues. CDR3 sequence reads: CATGLRGDWYYEQYF. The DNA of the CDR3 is TGTGCCACCGGTCTCCGGGGGGACTGGTACTACGAGCAGTACTTC.

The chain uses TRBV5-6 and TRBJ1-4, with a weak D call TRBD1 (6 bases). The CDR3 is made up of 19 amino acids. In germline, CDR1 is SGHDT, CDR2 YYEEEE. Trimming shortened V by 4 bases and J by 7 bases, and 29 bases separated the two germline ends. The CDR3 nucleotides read TGTGCCAGCAGCACACGGCCCGGGACAACGGTATCGTTTGGTGAAAAACTGTTTTTT. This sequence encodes CASSTRPGTTVSFGEKLFF. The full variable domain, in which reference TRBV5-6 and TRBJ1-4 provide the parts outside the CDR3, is DAGVTQSPTHLIKTRGQQVTLRCSPKSGHDTVSWYQQALGQGPQFIFQYYEEEERQRGNFPDRFSGHQFPNYSSELNVNALLLGDSALYLCASSTRPGTTVSFGEKLFFGSGTQLSVL.

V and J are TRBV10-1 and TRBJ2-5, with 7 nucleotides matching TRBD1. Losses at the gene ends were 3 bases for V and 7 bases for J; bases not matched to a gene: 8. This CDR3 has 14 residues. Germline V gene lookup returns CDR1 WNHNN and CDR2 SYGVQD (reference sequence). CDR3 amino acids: CASSEQGSGVTQYF. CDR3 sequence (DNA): TGCGCCAGCAGTGAACAGGGGTCCGGGGTGACCCAGTACTTC.

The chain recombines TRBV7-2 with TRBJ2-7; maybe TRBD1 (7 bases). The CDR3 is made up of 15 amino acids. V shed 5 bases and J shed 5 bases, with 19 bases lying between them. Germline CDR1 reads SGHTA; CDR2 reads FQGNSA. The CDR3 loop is CASSPQWTGGDEQYF. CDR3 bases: TGTGCCAGCAGCCCCCAGTGGACAGGAGGGGACGAGCAGTACTTC.

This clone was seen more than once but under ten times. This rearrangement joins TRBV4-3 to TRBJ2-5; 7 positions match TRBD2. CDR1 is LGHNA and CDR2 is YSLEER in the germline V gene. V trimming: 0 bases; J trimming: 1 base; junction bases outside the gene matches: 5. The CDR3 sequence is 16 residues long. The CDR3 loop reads CASSQEWGRAQETQYF. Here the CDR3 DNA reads TGCGCCAGCAGCCAAGAATGGGGGAGGGCCCAAGAGACCCAGTACTTC.